This is a list of T cell receptor beta chains from one sample in a study of T cells in Graves' hyperthyroidism and ophthalmopathy. TCRdb called the multiplex PCR reads again in MiXCR, with one record for every CDR3 protein. The profile shows roughly 800,000 distinct CDR3 sequences, around 39% of them singletons. The sample comprised blood. These receptors originate from a man younger than 35 with Graves' hyperthyroidism. Both conserved end residues are part of each CDR3. A D gene is named only where the DNA matches it firmly. Only some rows state a clone size, as once, few, many or a class for expanded clones.

j_call v_call d_call clone_size cdr3_nt cdr3_aa
TRBJ2-2 TRBV10-2 NA many TGCGCCAGCAAGACTTTTAACACCGGGGAGCTGTTTTTT CASKTFNTGELFF
TRBJ1-1 TRBV14 NA many TGTGCCAGCAGCCAAGGACTTCGGGGTGAAGCTTTCTTT CASSQGLRGEAFF
TRBJ2-5 TRBV7-6 NA NA TGTGCCAGCAGCTTATCTTGGGACCAGGGGAAGACCCAGTACTTC CASSLSWDQGKTQYF
TRBJ2-2 TRBV29-1 TRBD1 few TGCAGCGTTGAAAGGGTACAGGGGGCCGGGGAGCTGTTTTTT CSVERVQGAGELFF
TRBJ2-2 TRBV7-2 TRBD2 few TGTGCCAGCAGCCGACAGCGGGGACCATCGACCGGGGAGCTGTTTTTT CASSRQRGPSTGELFF
TRBJ1-1 TRBV4-1 NA few TGCGCCAGCAGCCAAGATGGGGAACAGACTGAAGCTTTCTTT CASSQDGEQTEAFF
TRBJ2-2 TRBV5-1 NA NA TGCGCCAGCAGCTCGAGCCCCATCGGCACCGGGGAGCTGTTTTTT CASSSSPIGTGELFF
TRBJ2-6 TRBV5-1 TRBD1 NA TGCGCCAGCAGCTTAAAGGGGGCCGTCTGGGCCAACGTCCTGACTTTC CASSLKGAVWANVLTF
TRBJ1-2 TRBV5-6 NA NA TGTGCCAGCAGCTACGGACAGCGCTACACCTTC CASSYGQRYTF
TRBJ1-2 TRBV12-5 NA NA TGTGCTAGTGGTTTAGGACCCGCCCATGGCTACACCTTC CASGLGPAHGYTF
TRBJ2-7 TRBV29-1 TRBD1 many TGCAGCGTTGAAGATCGGTACGGACAGGGCGTGGGGGAGCAGTACTTC CSVEDRYGQGVGEQYF
TRBJ2-7 TRBV5-1 TRBD1 many TGTGCCAGCAGCTTAGGGGACAGGGCCCACGAGCAGTACTTC CASSLGDRAHEQYF
TRBJ1-2 TRBV19 NA NA TGTGCCAGTAGTATCCAGGGGCCCTATGGCTACACCTTC CASSIQGPYGYTF
TRBJ1-4 TRBV7-6 NA many TGTGCCAGCAGCTCCCCTTCCGGACAGCTTAATGAAAAACTGTTTTTT CASSSPSGQLNEKLFF
TRBJ1-2 TRBV29-1 NA NA TGCAGCAGTCTCACCGGGGGGGGGCATGGCTACACCTTC CSSLTGGGHGYTF
TRBJ1-6 TRBV27 NA few TGTGCCAGCAGTTTCCGGCAGGGACCACCCCTCCACTTT CASSFRQGPPLHF
TRBJ1-3 TRBV14 NA many TGTGCCAGCAGCCAAGCGCGGGTATCTGGAAACACCATATATTTT CASSQARVSGNTIYF
TRBJ1-2 TRBV7-8 NA few TGTGCCAGCAGCCCCTCACCGACAGAGCTCTATGGCTACACCTTC CASSPSPTELYGYTF
TRBJ2-5 TRBV20-1 TRBD1 NA TGCAGTGCCCGACAGGGGACCCAGTACTTC CSARQGTQYF
TRBJ2-5 TRBV5-6 TRBD1 few TGTGCCAGCAGCTATGGGACAGCGGTAGGGGAGACCCAGTACTTC CASSYGTAVGETQYF
TRBJ2-2 TRBV29-1 NA NA TGCAGCGTTTCAGGTCTGGGGATCGGGGAGCTGTTTTTT CSVSGLGIGELFF
TRBJ2-2 TRBV7-8 NA few TGTGCCAGCAGCTTAGTTGCCGGGGGGCCTTTCGCCGGGGAGCTGTTTTTT CASSLVAGGPFAGELFF
TRBJ2-1 TRBV14 NA NA TGTGCCAGCAGCCACAACTACAATGAGCAGTTCTTC CASSHNYNEQFF
TRBJ1-6 TRBV7-9 NA many TGTGCCAGCAGCTTAGCAGGGACGCGGAATTCACCCCTCCACTTT CASSLAGTRNSPLHF
TRBJ1-1 TRBV25-1 NA NA TGTGCCAGCAGTGAATGGGTTCGCGCTGAAGCTTTCTTT CASSEWVRAEAFF
TRBJ1-2 TRBV9 TRBD1 many TGTGCCAGCAGCCGTTCTCGACAGGGTCCTGATGGCTACACCTTC CASSRSRQGPDGYTF
TRBJ2-5 TRBV5-1 TRBD1 NA TGCGCCAGCAGCTTGGCCGCGGGGACAGGGGGAGAGACCCAGTACTTC CASSLAAGTGGETQYF
TRBJ2-7 TRBV11-2 NA few TGTGCCAGCAGCTTAGGCCGGATCCTCTCCTACGAGCAGTACTTC CASSLGRILSYEQYF